The 16 T cell receptor beta chains in this list originate from one sample, sequenced in a study of early T cells in non-severe SARS-CoV-2 infection. TCRdb independently ran MiXCR on the 5' RACE reads; one entry per CDR3 protein. The sample contains roughly 61,000 distinct CDR3 sequences, about 13% of which appear only once. The specimen was whole blood, collected at baseline. The receptors shown here come from an adult who was a healthcare worker with PCR-confirmed SARS-CoV-2 infection or an uninfected control (not recorded which).

The chain combines TRBV7-2 with TRBJ2-7; the match to TRBD2 covers 7 bases. Germline V gene lookup returns CDR1 SGHTA and CDR2 FQGNSA. This CDR3 spans 15 amino acids. Trimming at V came to 2 bases and at J to 3 bases, leaving 7 bases not matched to a gene. CDR3 sequence: CASSLSRRDYYEQYF. The CDR3, as DNA: TGTGCCAGCAGCTTAAGCCGGCGGGACTACTACGAGCAGTACTTC.

This rearrangement joins TRBV7-9 to TRBJ1-1; unclear D gene. The CDR3 runs to 11 residues. Germline CDR1 is SEHNR and CDR2 is FQNEAQ (reference sequence). V lost 5 bases and J 7 bases, leaving 8 bases between the germline ends. The CDR3 is CASSARLEAFF. In DNA, the CDR3 is TGTGCCAGCAGCGCCCGACTTGAAGCTTTCTTT.

This sequence joins TRBV10-3 and TRBJ2-3; 14 bases map to TRBD2. This CDR3 contains 16 residues. With V trimmed by 6 bases and J by 1 base, 3 bases remained unmatched. The germline V gene has CDR1 ENHRY and CDR2 SYGVKD. CDR3 amino acids: CAIRGLAGGGTDTQYF. The CDR3 bases are TGTGCCATCAGAGGACTAGCGGGAGGAGGCACAGATACGCAGTATTTT.

V and J are TRBV20-1 and TRBJ1-4, with D perhaps TRBD1 (6 bases). Germline assignment: CDR1 DFQATT and CDR2 SNEGSKA (reference sequence). The CDR3 extends over 16 amino acids. Trimming left V 1 base short and J 7 bases short, with 19 bases between. The CDR3 DNA reads as TGCAGTGCTAGAGTGAGCAGGGGCGCTTGGGGTGAAAAACTGTTTTTT. It specifies CSARVSRGAWGEKLFF.

This clonotype showed up just a few times. The V gene is TRBV29-1, the J gene TRBJ1-1; 7 bases map to TRBD1. Losses at the gene ends were 3 bases for V and 0 bases for J; bases not matched to a gene: 4. CDR3 size: 14 residues. Per the germline V gene, CDR1 is SQVTM and CDR2 is ANQGSEA. The CDR3 protein is CSVDRQGLNTEAFF. The CDR3 coding sequence is TGCAGCGTTGACCGACAGGGCCTGAACACTGAAGCTTTCTTT.

This clonotype was picked up many times. This rearrangement joins TRBV6-6 to TRBJ2-1; no definite D call. The CDR3 is made up of 15 amino acids. Trimming took 7 bases from V and 4 from J, leaving 17 bases between them. Germline CDR1 MNHNY, CDR2 SVGAGI (reference sequence). The CDR3 DNA follows: TGTGCCAGCAACGTTGACGCGCAGCCGTACAATGAGCAGTTCTTC. Residues: CASNVDAQPYNEQFF.

This clonotype has ten or more counts. V is TRBV20-1 and J is TRBJ1-6; possibly TRBD1 for D (5 bases). CDR3 size: 12 residues. Per germline, CDR1 DFQATT and CDR2 SNEGSKA (reference sequence). V was clipped by 3 bases and J by 7 bases, with 7 bases between them. The CDR3 nucleotides are TGCAGTGCTAGCCAGGGAAATTCACCCCTCCACTTT. Translating gives CSASQGNSPLHF.

The CDR3 protein is CASSKPGQGMNTEAFF. As DNA, the CDR3 is TGTGCCAGCAGCAAACCGGGACAGGGGATGAACACTGAAGCTTTCTTT. This chain connects TRBV21-1 to TRBJ1-1; the table's D call, TRBD1, was not checked against the DNA. TRBV21-1 corresponds to a pseudogene. CDR3 length equals 16 residues.

This clonotype has more than one count but fewer than ten. V gene TRBV29-1 combines with J gene TRBJ2-5, with D possibly TRBD2 on 6 matching bases. CDR1 SQVTM and CDR2 ANQGSEA come from the germline V gene. This CDR3 contains 12 residues. V lost 6 bases, J lost 1 base, and 9 bases lay in between. The CDR3 DNA reads TGCAGCGTGGGACTCTCCCAAGAGACCCAGTACTTC. Protein product: CSVGLSQETQYF.

J is TRBJ2-5 and V is TRBV28, with 13 bases matching TRBD2. The ends lost 6 bases at V and 2 bases at J; junction bases unmatched: 3. The germline CDR1 and CDR2 sequences are MDHEN and SYDVKM. CDR3 length equals 15 residues. This CDR3 is CASRGLAGNQETQYF. In DNA, the CDR3 is TGTGCCAGCAGGGGACTAGCGGGGAATCAAGAGACCCAGTACTTC.

V usage is TRBV28 and J usage is TRBJ2-1; either TRBD1 or TRBD2 may fit D (5 bases each). The CDR3 is made up of 12 amino acids. V dropped 7 bases and J dropped 7 bases, with 11 bases sitting between them. Germline CDR1 and CDR2: MDHEN and SYDVKM. The CDR3 loop reads CASTWDLNEQFF. CDR3 DNA sequence: TGTGCCAGCACCTGGGACCTAAATGAGCAGTTCTTC.

V is TRBV20-1 and J is TRBJ1-5; TRBD1 matches 11 bases. The V and J ends lost 6 bases and 7 bases, in that order; junction bases with no gene match: 11. This CDR3 contains 15 residues. CDR1 is DFQATT, CDR2 SNEGSKA, per germline (reference sequence). The CDR3 nucleotides read TGCAGTGCCCTCCGGACAGGGGGCGGAGGACAGCCCCAGCATTTT. Translated: CSALRTGGGGQPQHF.

This chain joins TRBV30 and TRBJ1-6; D unclear. The CDR3 length is 13 residues. Trimming stripped 4 bases from V and 5 bases from J, with 9 bases between. Germline lookup yields CDR1 GTSNPN and CDR2 SVGIG (reference sequence). Here the CDR3 reads CAWNRQDNSPLHF. CDR3 in DNA: TGTGCCTGGAATCGGCAGGATAATTCACCCCTCCACTTT. Complete variable domain (other parts from reference TRBV30 and TRBJ1-6): SQTIHQWPATLVQPVGSPLSLECTVEGTSNPNLYWYRQAAGRGLQLLFYSVGIGQISSEVPQNLSASRPQDRQFILSSKKLLLSDSGFYLCAWNRQDNSPLHFGNGTRLTVT.

This clonotype has only a few counts. This chain connects TRBV7-8 to TRBJ1-3; TRBD1 is a possible D gene (5 bases). The germline V gene has CDR1 SGHVS and CDR2 FQNEAQ. CDR3 length: 14 amino acids. V was cut by 5 bases and J by 0 bases, with 8 bases left in between. The DNA for the CDR3 is TGTGCCAGCAGCGATGACAGCTCTGGAAACACCATATATTTT. Amino acid sequence: CASSDDSSGNTIYF.

The chain is built from TRBV30 and TRBJ2-7, with D perhaps assigned TRBD1 or TRBD2 (5 bases each). V was pared by 1 base and J by 0 bases, with 13 bases between. This CDR3 is 15 amino acids long. Germline CDR1 reads GTSNPN; CDR2 reads SVGIG (reference sequence). CDR3 loop: CAWSGGVIHSYEQYF. The CDR3 bases are TGTGCCTGGAGTGGAGGGGTAATTCACTCCTACGAGCAGTACTTC.

The chain recombines TRBV7-2 with TRBJ2-5; D is possibly TRBD2 (6 bases). V dropped 4 bases and J dropped 5 bases, with 17 bases sitting between them. Germline CDR1 reads SGHTA; CDR2 reads FQGNSA. This CDR3 has 15 amino acids. The CDR3 DNA is TGTGCCAGCAGCTCATTGGGGACCCGGGGGGAGACCCAGTACTTC. Translated, it gives CASSSLGTRGETQYF.